This T cell receptor (beta chain) was obtained from a study of CD8 T cells in Susac syndrome. The authors reverse transcribed roughly 0.5 to 1 ug RNA with random hexamers. One entry per CDR3 protein, called by TCRdb with MiXCR from the immunoSEQ multiplex PCR reads. This table has about 290,000 distinct CDR3 sequences, over 75% appearing once. The CDR3 length is 15 residues. Trimming took off 3 bases at V and 1 base at J, with 12 bases between the two ends. Germline CDR1 reads MNHEY; CDR2 reads SMNVEV (reference sequence). TEMRA cells were FACS-enriched and CD8+ and CD4+ T cells negatively isolated. This chain uses TRBV27 with TRBJ1-2; D gene uncertain. The source material was CD8+ T cells from PBMCs. This clonotype originated in a human donor with multiple sclerosis. This CDR3 reads CASSFTLDGNYGYTF. The CDR3 DNA follows: TGTGCCAGCAGTTTCACCTTGGACGGTAACTATGGCTACACCTTC.